Following are 22 T cell receptor beta chains from one sample sequenced in a study of shared clonotypes between healthy human individuals. Profiled with immunoSEQ multiplex PCR; TCRdb holds only in-frame clones, not every one. The table shows about 1 million clones, with approximately 76% occurring only once. Sequenced input: memory CD4+ T cells sorted from blood. Subset of the sample: CD45RA-negative fraction. The receptor set was obtained from a man aged 18 to 29 in good health.

The V gene is TRBV7-6, the J gene TRBJ2-7; D may correspond to TRBD1 or TRBD2 (5 bases each). Germline V gene sequence: CDR1 SGHVS, CDR2 FNYEAQ. This CDR3 has 15 residues. Trimming shortened V by 1 base and J by 0 bases, and 10 bases separated the two germline ends. The CDR3 loop is CASSLVAGSSYEQYF. The DNA of the CDR3 is TGTGCCAGCAGCTTAGTGGCAGGGAGCTCCTACGAGCAGTACTTC.

The genes are TRBV2 and TRBJ1-2, with unresolved D. This CDR3 is built from 14 residues. In germline, CDR1 is SNHLY, CDR2 FYNNEI. The V end lost 8 bases, the J end lost 8 bases, and 21 bases lay between the germline ends. The CDR3 here is CASRRITDRGGYTF. In DNA, the CDR3 is TGTGCCAGCCGTAGAATCACAGATCGTGGGGGCTACACCTTC. The full variable domain, its missing parts supplied by reference TRBV2 and TRBJ1-2, is EPEVTQTPSHQVTQMGQEVILRCVPISNHLYFYWYRQILGQKVEFLVSFYNNEISEKSEIFDDQFSVERPDGSNFTLKIRSTKLEDSAMYFCASRRITDRGGYTFGSGTRLTVV.

The chain links TRBV10-3 to TRBJ1-3; D gene uncertain. The CDR3 is 15 residues long. The V and J ends lost 5 bases and 0 bases respectively, with 11 bases between them. CDR1 and CDR2 from the germline V gene are ENHRY and SYGVKD. The CDR3 here is CAISMTVSSGNTIYF. The CDR3 nucleotides are TGTGCCATCAGTATGACGGTCAGCTCTGGAAACACCATATATTTT.

The rearrangement links TRBV21-1 to TRBJ2-7; the table gives TRBD1 as D, unverified against the DNA. TRBV21-1 constitutes a pseudogene. The CDR3 runs to 17 residues. CDR3 nucleotides: TGTGCCAGCAGCAAAGAGGACCGGGACAAGTTCTCCTACGAGCAGTACTTC. The encoded protein is CASSKEDRDKFSYEQYF.

The chain couples TRBV5-4 to TRBJ2-2; TRBD2 is a possible D gene (6 bases). Germline V gives CDR1 SGHNT, CDR2 YYREEE (reference sequence). The CDR3 covers 14 residues. V dropped 7 bases and J dropped 8 bases, with 18 bases sitting between them. In DNA form, the CDR3 reads TGTGCCAGCGGGGGACTCCCGGGCGAGGGGGAGCTGTTTTTT. Translated: CASGGLPGEGELFF. The whole variable domain, filled in from reference TRBV5-4 and TRBJ2-2, reads ETGVTQSPTHLIKTRGQQVTLRCSSQSGHNTVSWYQQALGQGPQFIFQYYREEENGRGNFPPRFSGLQFPNYSSELNVNALELDDSALYLCASGGLPGEGELFFGEGSRLTVL.

This rearrangement joins TRBV2 to TRBJ1-5, with D maybe TRBD1 (5 bases). CDR3 size: 15 residues. Trimming removed 7 bases from V and 7 bases from J, with 20 bases in between. The germline CDR1 and CDR2 sequences are SNHLY and FYNNEI. The CDR3 sequence: CASIRTAGEGQPQHF. For the CDR3, the DNA is TGTGCCAGCATCAGGACGGCGGGGGAGGGCCAGCCCCAGCATTTT.

As to this clone: The germline gene is not matched at one end of the junction; a read error may be the cause. The chain combines TRBV30 with TRBJ2-7; the D gene is possibly TRBD2 (6 bases). There are 11 residues in the CDR3. Germline assignment: CDR1 GTSNPN and CDR2 SVGIG (reference sequence). CDR3 amino acids: CAWSVEASELF. The CDR3 DNA follows: TGTGCCTGGAGTGTAGAGGCTAGCGAACTTTTC.

This clone was detected only a few times. The V and J genes are TRBV7-2 and TRBJ2-3; D could derive from TRBD1 or TRBD2 (5 bases each). V was cut by 5 bases and J by 14 bases, with 20 bases left in between. CDR1 is SGHTA and CDR2 is FQGNSA in the germline V gene. The CDR3 contains 13 residues. The CDR3 is CASSQGEGRVWYF. The CDR3, as DNA: TGTGCCAGCAGCCAGGGCGAGGGGCGCGTGTGGTATTTT.

This chain links TRBV25-1 with TRBJ1-1; TRBD1 aligns across 9 bases. V shed 2 bases, J shed 3 bases, and the junction held 4 bases outside the gene matches. The V gene's germline CDR1 is MGHDK and CDR2 SYGVNS. The CDR3 length is 15 residues. The CDR3 region has the DNA TGTGCCAGCAGTGAAGGACAGGGGAGGGACACTGAAGCTTTCTTT. Translating it yields CASSEGQGRDTEAFF. Using reference TRBV25-1 and TRBJ1-1 for the parts outside the CDR3, the full variable domain is EADIYQTPRYLVIGTGKKITLECSQTMGHDKMYWYQQDPGMELHLIHYSYGVNSTEKGDLSSESTVSRIRTEHFPLTLESARPSHTSQYLCASSEGQGRDTEAFFGQGTRLTVV.

The J gene is TRBJ2-1, the V gene TRBV9; 8 nucleotides line up with TRBD2. V shed 0 bases, J shed 4 bases, and the junction held 12 bases outside the gene matches. Germline V CDR1 and CDR2: SGDLS, YYNGEE. This CDR3 has 18 amino acids. The CDR3 loop reads CASSVASESGRRYNEQFF. The DNA of the CDR3 is TGTGCCAGCAGCGTAGCTTCTGAAAGCGGGAGACGATACAATGAGCAGTTCTTC.

Of note for this clone: Other nucleotide sequences from this sample produce the same CDR3. The rearrangement uses TRBV18 and TRBJ2-1, with 8 bases that match TRBD2. The CDR3 has 16 amino acids. Trimming took 3 bases from V and 0 from J; bases not matched to a gene: 4. Germline assignment: CDR1 KGHSH and CDR2 LQKENI. In nucleotides, the CDR3 is TGTGCCAGCTCACCGGGCACTAGCGGCTCCTACAATGAGCAGTTCTTC. Its protein product is CASSPGTSGSYNEQFF.

This clone was seen only a few times. The chain employs TRBV28 and TRBJ2-7; 9 bases fit TRBD1. V trimming: 3 bases; J trimming: 4 bases; junction bases outside the gene matches: 13. The CDR3 extends over 17 amino acids. Germline V CDR1 and CDR2: MDHEN, SYDVKM. CDR3 nucleotides: TGTGCCAGCAGTTTTCAGGGAGCCGGGACAGGGTCTTACGAGCAGTACTTC. Translated, it gives CASSFQGAGTGSYEQYF.

The table lists this clone with a few counts. The same CDR3 arises from other DNA sequences in this sample as well. The chain joins TRBV5-1 to TRBJ1-1; no clear D gene. Trimming left V 0 bases short and J 1 base short, with 7 bases between. CDR3 size: 14 residues. The germline gives CDR1 SGHRS, CDR2 YFSETQ. Here the CDR3 DNA reads TGCGCCAGCAGCTTGGAGGGTGGGAACACTGAAGCTTTCTTT. Protein sequence: CASSLEGGNTEAFF.

In its sample, this clone was seen once. The chain couples TRBV29-1 to TRBJ2-3; tentative D call: TRBD1 (5 bases). Germline V gene data show CDR1 as SQVTM and CDR2 as ANQGSEA. CDR3 length: 14 residues. V lost 8 bases and J 4 bases, leaving 19 bases between the germline ends. The CDR3 DNA reads as TGCAGCTCCACTGTTCAGGGTGGCCCAGATACGCAGTATTTT. This sequence encodes CSSTVQGGPDTQYF.

The chain carries TRBV5-1 and TRBJ1-1, with 7 bases that match TRBD1. In germline, CDR1 is SGHRS, CDR2 YFSETQ. V shed 3 bases, J shed 0 bases, and the junction held 14 bases outside the gene matches. The CDR3 sequence is 18 residues long. The chain's CDR3 is CASSSTWGQSLMNTEAFF. The CDR3, as DNA: TGCGCCAGCAGCTCTACCTGGGGACAGAGCCTCATGAACACTGAAGCTTTCTTT.

Concerning this clone itself: This sample includes further DNA sequences coding for the same CDR3. The chain combines TRBV6-6 with TRBJ2-7; no clear D gene. Trimming removed 0 bases from V and 0 bases from J, with 6 bases in between. CDR1 is MNHNY and CDR2 is SVGAGI in the germline V gene (reference sequence). The CDR3 extends over 14 amino acids. The CDR3 coding sequence is TGTGCCAGCAGTTACTCGACACTCTCCTACGAGCAGTACTTC. Amino acid sequence: CASSYSTLSYEQYF.

This chain connects TRBV30 to TRBJ1-6; 9 bases line up with TRBD1. Germline CDR1 GTSNPN, CDR2 SVGIG (reference sequence). This CDR3 spans 15 amino acids. Trimming removed 1 base from V and 7 bases from J; junction bases left unmatched: 5. Written as DNA, the CDR3 is TGTGCCTGGAGTGGCCCGGGACAGGGAAATTCACCCCTCCACTTT. Amino acid sequence: CAWSGPGQGNSPLHF. The variable domain in full, completed from reference TRBV30 and TRBJ1-6, reads SQTIHQWPATLVQPVGSPLSLECTVEGTSNPNLYWYRQAAGRGLQLLFYSVGIGQISSEVPQNLSASRPQDRQFILSSKKLLLSDSGFYLCAWSGPGQGNSPLHFGNGTRLTVT.

Worth noting for this clone: The same CDR3 is also encoded by other DNA sequences in this sample. The rearrangement links TRBV29-1 to TRBJ1-5; no clear D gene. CDR3 length: 12 residues. V was pared by 1 base and J by 6 bases, with 7 bases between. Looked up from germline, CDR1 is SQVTM and CDR2 is ANQGSEA. CDR3 amino acids: CSVEVPGQPQHF. The CDR3 DNA reads TGCAGCGTTGAAGTCCCGGGTCAGCCCCAGCATTTT.

This chain's CDR3 is CANGPHTDTQYF. CDR3 sequence (DNA): TGTGCCAACGGACCTCACACAGATACGCAGTATTTT. The rearrangement uses TRBV10-3 and TRBJ2-3; D ambiguous. Germline CDR1 and CDR2: ENHRY and SYGVKD. Trimming took off 10 bases at V and 2 bases at J, with 10 bases between the two ends. The CDR3 totals 12 residues.

This sequence joins TRBV5-1 and TRBJ2-3; 7 nucleotides agree with TRBD1. The CDR3 covers 15 residues. V dropped 4 bases and J dropped 2; count of bases not matched to a gene: 7. Germline V lookup: CDR1 SGHRS, CDR2 YFSETQ. The CDR3 nucleotides are TGCGCCAGCAGCCTACAGGGGCTTCCCACAGATACGCAGTATTTT. Translated, it gives CASSLQGLPTDTQYF.

The rearrangement uses TRBV30 and TRBJ2-5, with D uncertain. The J call may be mistaken, given a closer DNA end match to TRBJ2-7. This CDR3 has 14 amino acids. The germline CDR1 and CDR2 sequences are GTSNPN and SVGIG (reference sequence). As DNA, the CDR3 is TGTGCCTGGAGTCCGCCAGGCCCTTCGTACGAGCAGTACTTC. It translates to CAWSPPGPSYEQYF.

Remarks on this clone: The sample has other DNA sequences that encode this CDR3 too. The CDR3 protein is CASSRDGNTEAFF. CDR3 bases: TGTGCCAGCAGCCGGGACGGGAACACTGAAGCTTTCTTT. The chain links TRBV7-9 to TRBJ1-1; D possibly corresponds to TRBD1 (5 bases). The CDR3 spans 13 residues. The V end was cut by 5 bases, the J end by 1 base, with 8 bases between. Germline CDR1 is SEHNR and CDR2 is FQNEAQ (reference sequence).